This T cell receptor (beta chain) was sequenced during a study of regulatory T cells in long-lasting Graves disease. The overall study: Antithyroid drugs had been taken by newly diagnosed Graves' patients for under 3 months.

As to time point: newly diagnosed GD, antithyroid drugs for less than 3 months. PBMC-extracted RNA yielded the TCR library. For TCR beta, libraries came from iRepertoire HTBI primers and Arm-PCR of CDR3 regions. Original processing notes: Samples collectively showed 62 TRBV and 14 TRBJ segments. TCRdb reprocessed the multiplex PCR reads via MiXCR and lists one record per CDR3 protein. The V and J calls and clone size come from TCRdb's table, not from the authors' own analysis. The sample contains 550,000 to 700,000 distinct CDR3 sequences, around 15% of which appear only once. This clonotype was seen only a few times. What it binds is not known. With V trimmed by 4 bases and J by 6 bases, 3 bases remained unmatched. The CDR3 runs to 14 residues. Germline assignment: CDR1 MGHDK and CDR2 SYGVNS. Study observations and caveats: More public clonotypes were shared by persistent patients (approximately 3,000) than by new patients (about 970).

These records were also assigned to another study, of T cells in Graves' hyperthyroidism and ophthalmopathy.

This sequence was found in a man between 18 and 35 years old with Graves disease. Source: peripheral blood mononuclear cells (PBMCs), taken at new diagnosis, from a patient treated with antithyroid drugs. The chain has TRBV25-1 and TRBJ2-3, with 11 bases aligning to TRBD2. The CDR3 reads CASSGGLAADTQYF. CDR3 nucleotides: TGTGCCAGCAGTGGGGGACTAGCGGCTGATACGCAGTATTTT.